The 27 T cell receptor beta chains reported below all come from one sample, sequenced in a study of cytomegalovirus exposure and HLA in healthy donors. PCR involved 60 Vbeta and 13 Jbeta primers. TCRdb keeps only in-frame clones here, not all; method: immunoSEQ multiplex PCR. The sample has 130,000 to 150,000 clones, roughly 70% seen once; the top ten hold around 4%. The sequencing input was PBMCs. The receptor source for this set is a young man in good health and CMV-seropositive.

The chain links TRBV19 to TRBJ2-7; maybe TRBD1 (6 bases). The CDR3 has 15 amino acids. Trimming cost V 1 base and J 6 bases, with 16 bases left between them. CDR1 and CDR2 (germline): LNHDA, SQIVND (reference sequence). The DNA for the CDR3 is TGTGCCAGTAGTATAGGACGGCAGGGGACGGGCGAGCAGTACTTC. Its protein product is CASSIGRQGTGEQYF.

The chain employs TRBV28 and TRBJ1-5; D not resolved. Germline V gene sequence: CDR1 MDHEN, CDR2 SYDVKM. The CDR3 loop spans 17 amino acids. Trimming removed 2 bases at V and 1 base at J, with 15 bases between. CDR3 coding DNA: TGTGCCAGCAGTTTAGTGACGGAGGGATTCAGCAATCAGCCCCAGCATTTT. Its translation is CASSLVTEGFSNQPQHF.

The V gene is TRBV18, the J gene TRBJ2-5; 7 bases align to TRBD2. This CDR3 is built from 13 residues. The germline V gene has CDR1 KGHSH and CDR2 LQKENI. V shed 1 base and J 5 bases; nucleotides not matched to a gene: 1. CDR3 loop: CASSPQRGETQYF. In DNA form, the CDR3 reads TGTGCCAGCTCACCACAGCGGGGTGAGACCCAGTACTTC.

The rearrangement links TRBV5-1 to TRBJ1-4; maybe TRBD1 (6 bases). Trimming took 2 bases from V and 11 from J, leaving 13 bases between them. The CDR3 has 13 amino acids. Germline V lookup: CDR1 SGHRS, CDR2 YFSETQ. The CDR3 protein is CASSLQGPTKLFF. The CDR3 nucleotides read TGCGCCAGCAGCTTACAGGGCCCTACGAAACTGTTTTTT.

The chain carries TRBV7-2 and TRBJ1-2; D is possibly TRBD1 (5 bases). Trimming took 1 base from V and 4 from J, leaving 13 bases between them. Germline V gene sequence: CDR1 SGHTA, CDR2 FQGNSA. The CDR3 extends over 15 amino acids. The CDR3 DNA is TGTGCCAGCAGCTTAGGCGCGGGGGGTGGCTATGGCTACACCTTC. Protein product: CASSLGAGGGYGYTF.

The genes are TRBV4-3 and TRBJ2-2, with 13 positions matching TRBD2. Per germline, CDR1 LGHNA and CDR2 YSLEER. J gave up 5 bases and V 6 bases, and 9 bases lay outside the gene matches. This CDR3 region has 17 residues. CDR3 amino acids: CASREGLAGDVTGELFF. The DNA for the CDR3 is TGCGCCAGCAGGGAAGGACTAGCGGGAGATGTTACCGGGGAGCTGTTTTTT.

This clone was observed a handful of times. The chain carries TRBV6-5 and TRBJ1-1; no clear D. With 4 bases removed from V and 1 base from J, the gap between germline ends came to 7 bases. Germline CDR1 reads MNHEY; CDR2 reads SVGAGI. CDR3 length: 13 amino acids. This CDR3 reads CASSWAPNTEAFF. In DNA form, the CDR3 reads TGTGCCAGCAGTTGGGCACCGAACACTGAAGCTTTCTTT.

The J gene is TRBJ1-1, the V gene TRBV2, with 8 bases that match TRBD1. CDR3 length equals 14 residues. Germline V lookup: CDR1 SNHLY, CDR2 FYNNEI. The V segment lost 5 bases and the J segment 4 bases; nucleotides outside the gene matches: 6. Here the CDR3 reads CASSLGQGSTEAFF. The CDR3 nucleotides are TGTGCCAGCAGTCTTGGACAGGGAAGCACTGAAGCTTTCTTT.

The CDR3 DNA reads as TGTGCCAGTAGTATTACAGGGGGCAATGAGCAGTTCTTC. The encoded protein is CASSITGGNEQFF. V is TRBV19 and J is TRBJ2-1; 8 bases are shared with TRBD1. The germline CDR1 and CDR2 sequences are LNHDA and SQIVND (reference sequence). This CDR3 region has 13 residues. The junction had 1 base not matched to a gene; V was cut back by 3 bases and J by 6 bases.

This rearrangement joins TRBV5-6 to TRBJ2-7; 9 bases fit TRBD1. The V gene end was trimmed by 5 bases and the J gene end by 3 bases; junction bases not matched to a gene: 9. This CDR3 region has 15 residues. CDR1 is SGHDT, CDR2 YYEEEE, per germline. CDR3 coding DNA: TGTGCCAGCAGATTGCAACAGGGGGCCCTCTACGAGCAGTACTTC. It yields the protein CASRLQQGALYEQYF.

The chain is built from TRBV28 and TRBJ1-4; D is unclear. V was clipped by 2 bases and J by 7 bases, with 8 bases between them. This CDR3 is 13 amino acids long. Germline V CDR1 and CDR2: MDHEN, SYDVKM. This chain's CDR3 is CASSLGQPEKLFF. The DNA for the CDR3 is TGTGCCAGCAGTTTAGGGCAGCCTGAAAAACTGTTTTTT.

This clone showed up just a few times. The chain recombines TRBV30 with TRBJ1-2; the D gene is possibly TRBD1 (5 bases). CDR3 length: 10 residues. Germline lookup yields CDR1 GTSNPN and CDR2 SVGIG (reference sequence). The V end was cut by 4 bases, the J end by 7 bases, with 7 bases between. The CDR3 coding sequence is TGTGCCTGGAAACAGGTTGGCTACACCTTC. Its protein product is CAWKQVGYTF.

The chain uses TRBV2 and TRBJ1-2; TRBD1 aligns across 7 bases. CDR3 length: 14 residues. Losses at the gene ends were 6 bases for V and 8 bases for J; bases not matched to a gene: 12. The germline V gene has CDR1 SNHLY and CDR2 FYNNEI. CDR3 sequence reads: CASRGTQGLSGYTF. The DNA for the CDR3 is TGTGCCAGCAGGGGGACACAGGGGTTAAGCGGCTACACCTTC. Drawing the rest from reference TRBV2 and TRBJ1-2, the complete variable domain is EPEVTQTPSHQVTQMGQEVILRCVPISNHLYFYWYRQILGQKVEFLVSFYNNEISEKSEIFDDQFSVERPDGSNFTLKIRSTKLEDSAMYFCASRGTQGLSGYTFGSGTRLTVV.

The V gene is TRBV10-3, the J gene TRBJ1-1, with D maybe TRBD1 (5 bases). The CDR3 loop spans 14 amino acids. V lost 4 bases and J lost 6, with 15 bases in between. Germline CDR1 ENHRY, CDR2 SYGVKD. The DNA of the CDR3 is TGTGCCATCAGTGGCGGGAGGGTAGGGGCTGAAGCTTTCTTT. Protein product: CAISGGRVGAEAFF.

The V call is TRBV5-5, the J call TRBJ2-5, with D maybe TRBD2 (5 bases). In germline, CDR1 is SGHKS, CDR2 YYEKEE (reference sequence). This CDR3 contains 15 residues. Trimming pared 2 bases from V and 5 bases from J, leaving 16 bases between. The CDR3 bases are TGTGCCAGCAGCTTCCAGGCGCCTTCGGGGGAGACCCAGTACTTC. Translated, it gives CASSFQAPSGETQYF. The complete variable domain, with remaining parts taken from reference TRBV5-5 and TRBJ2-5, reads DAGVTQSPTHLIKTRGQQVTLRCSPISGHKSVSWYQQVLGQGPQFIFQYYEKEERGRGNFPDRFSARQFPNYSSELNVNALLLGDSALYLCASSFQAPSGETQYFGPGTRLLVL.

The genes are TRBV5-5 and TRBJ2-7, with D possibly matching TRBD1 (5 bases). From germline, CDR1 is SGHKS and CDR2 YYEKEE (reference sequence). V was shortened by 0 bases and J by 6 bases, with 13 bases between the two germline ends. CDR3 length: 14 amino acids. Here the CDR3 DNA reads TGTGCCAGCAGCTTGGTCGGCAGGGTAAGCGAGCAGTACTTC. It codes for CASSLVGRVSEQYF. Together with reference TRBV5-5 and TRBJ2-7, the CDR3 gives the full variable domain: DAGVTQSPTHLIKTRGQQVTLRCSPISGHKSVSWYQQVLGQGPQFIFQYYEKEERGRGNFPDRFSARQFPNYSSELNVNALLLGDSALYLCASSLVGRVSEQYFGPGTRLTVT.

This chain uses TRBV5-1 with TRBJ2-7, with TRBD1 identical over 7 bases. Germline V gene sequence: CDR1 SGHRS, CDR2 YFSETQ. The CDR3 length is 14 residues. V shed 3 bases and J 3 bases; nucleotides not matched to a gene: 6. CDR3 DNA sequence: TGCGCCAGCAGCTCACGGGGACAGTACTACGAGCAGTACTTC. Translating it yields CASSSRGQYYEQYF. The full variable domain, rest sourced from reference TRBV5-1 and TRBJ2-7, is KAGVTQTPRYLIKTRGQQVTLSCSPISGHRSVSWYQQTPGQGLQFLFEYFSETQRNKGNFPGRFSGRQFSNSRSEMNVSTLELGDSALYLCASSSRGQYYEQYFGPGTRLTVT.

The rearrangement uses TRBV14 and TRBJ1-1; the D is unclear. The CDR3 totals 13 residues. The germline gives CDR1 SGHDN, CDR2 FVKESK. V was cut by 2 bases and J by 1 base, with 5 bases left in between. The CDR3 here is CASSQKPNTEAFF. CDR3 in DNA: TGTGCCAGCAGCCAAAAGCCGAACACTGAAGCTTTCTTT.

The rearrangement uses TRBV6-6 and TRBJ2-2; TRBD2 matches at 11 bases. V shed 4 bases and J 4 bases; nucleotides not matched to a gene: 2. Looked up from germline, CDR1 is MNHNY and CDR2 is SVGAGI (reference sequence). The CDR3 is made up of 15 amino acids. This CDR3 is CASSSSGRITGELFF. For the CDR3, the DNA is TGTGCCAGCAGTTCTAGCGGGAGGATCACCGGGGAGCTGTTTTTT.

CDR3 bases: TGTGCCAGCCGAACCGGGACACCTCCATTTGACACCTTC. It yields the protein CASRTGTPPFDTF. This chain links TRBV27 with TRBJ1-2; maybe TRBD1 (6 bases). V lost 8 bases and J lost 12, with 22 bases in between. The length of the CDR3 is 13 residues. Per the germline V gene, CDR1 is MNHEY and CDR2 is SMNVEV (reference sequence).

The genes are TRBV5-1 and TRBJ2-2; 8 bases fit TRBD1. CDR3 length: 16 amino acids. Trimming took 0 bases from V and 4 from J; bases not matched to a gene: 5. Germline values: CDR1 SGHRS, CDR2 YFSETQ. The CDR3 is CASSLGQGASTGELFF. Here the CDR3 DNA reads TGCGCCAGCAGCTTGGGTCAGGGGGCGAGCACCGGGGAGCTGTTTTTT. The entire variable domain, with the rest obtained from reference TRBV5-1 and TRBJ2-2, is as follows: KAGVTQTPRYLIKTRGQQVTLSCSPISGHRSVSWYQQTPGQGLQFLFEYFSETQRNKGNFPGRFSGRQFSNSRSEMNVSTLELGDSALYLCASSLGQGASTGELFFGEGSRLTVL.

The gene calls are TRBV5-6 and TRBJ1-2; D unresolved. Germline V gene lookup returns CDR1 SGHDT and CDR2 YYEEEE. Trimming took 0 bases from V and 3 from J, leaving 6 bases between them. The CDR3 has 13 residues. The CDR3 loop is CASSLDTDYGYTF. The CDR3 nucleotides are TGTGCCAGCAGCTTGGACACAGACTATGGCTACACCTTC. The full variable domain, with the rest looked up from reference TRBV5-6 and TRBJ1-2, is DAGVTQSPTHLIKTRGQQVTLRCSPKSGHDTVSWYQQALGQGPQFIFQYYEEEERQRGNFPDRFSGHQFPNYSSELNVNALLLGDSALYLCASSLDTDYGYTFGSGTRLTVV.

For this clone: One junction end does not reproduce the germline sequence, and a read error may be involved. CDR3 protein: CASSNGQGAGGNF. In nucleotides, the CDR3 is TGTGCCAGCAGTAATGGACAGGGGGCAGGGGGGAACTTC. The rearrangement uses TRBV6-1 and TRBJ2-7; 11 bases fit TRBD1. The germline V gene encodes CDR1 MNHNS and CDR2 SASEGT. The length of the CDR3 is 13 residues.

The CDR3, as DNA: TGTGCCAGCACCGGAGGGGTTGGGTATGGCTACACCTTC. It encodes CASTGGVGYGYTF. V usage is TRBV25-1 and J usage is TRBJ1-2, with a weak D call TRBD1 (5 bases). The V end was cut by 7 bases, the J end by 5 bases, with 14 bases between. The CDR3 runs 13 residues. Germline V gene data show CDR1 as MGHDK and CDR2 as SYGVNS.

This rearrangement joins TRBV5-8 to TRBJ2-1; TRBD2 aligns across 12 bases. The V gene end was trimmed by 2 bases and the J gene end by 8 bases; junction bases not matched to a gene: 5. The CDR3 sequence is 15 residues long. The V gene's germline CDR1 is SGHTS and CDR2 YDEGEE. CDR3 sequence (DNA): TGTGCCAGCAGCTTCCTAGCGGGGGGGGTCTATGAGCAGTTCTTC. Translating gives CASSFLAGGVYEQFF.

V is TRBV30 and J is TRBJ2-7; 10 bases agree with TRBD1. Germline V gene lookup returns CDR1 GTSNPN and CDR2 SVGIG (reference sequence). This CDR3 is 12 amino acids long. The junction had 2 bases not matched to a gene; V was cut back by 4 bases and J by 5 bases. CDR3 in amino acids: CAWTTGGDEQYF. The CDR3, as DNA: TGTGCCTGGACGACAGGGGGCGACGAGCAGTACTTC.

In this sample, this clone turned up a few times. The chain links TRBV19 to TRBJ2-1; 8 bases line up with TRBD2. The CDR3 covers 15 residues. Germline V gives CDR1 LNHDA, CDR2 SQIVND (reference sequence). Trimming cost V 8 bases and J 9 bases; bases outside gene matches: 15. Here the CDR3 reads CASSAVAGSRGEQFF. Here the CDR3 DNA reads TGTGCCAGTTCCGCTGTAGCGGGGAGTCGGGGTGAGCAGTTCTTC.